This passage covers 23 T cell receptor beta chains from one sample sequenced in a study of monozygotic twins with cystic fibrosis. Clones were sequenced by immunoSEQ multiplex PCR, and TCRdb holds only the in-frame ones, with some missing. Of approximately 23,000 clones detected, approximately 90% appear once; the ten largest clones hold approximately 1.2%. Sequencing was performed on blood. Receptors were obtained from a woman aged 25 to 39 with cystic fibrosis.

J is TRBJ2-7 and V is TRBV13, with TRBD1 matching over 9 bases. Germline-derived CDR1 and CDR2 are PRHDT and FYEKMQ (reference sequence). The CDR3 has 14 amino acids. Germline trimming cut 5 bases from V and 6 bases from J; bases unmatched to any gene: 8. This CDR3 is CASSLDRGNSEQYF. CDR3 in DNA: TGTGCCAGCAGCCTGGACAGGGGAAATAGCGAGCAGTACTTC.

Turning to this clone: Germline and junction disagree at one end, which may indicate a read error. V is TRBV10-3 and J is TRBJ1-1, with D uncertain. Germline CDR1 reads ENHRY; CDR2 reads SYGVKD. The CDR3 length is 13 residues. The CDR3 loop reads CAISEPTLTGAFF. In DNA form, the CDR3 reads TGTGCCATCAGTGAGCCGACACTTACTGGAGCTTTCTTT.

The rearrangement joins TRBV11-2 to TRBJ1-5; maybe TRBD1 (6 bases). This CDR3 has 12 residues. The germline gives CDR1 SGHAT, CDR2 FQNNGV. Deletions cut 8 bases from V and 3 bases from J, with 8 bases between. The DNA of the CDR3 is TGTGCCAGCGGACAGTTCAATCAGCCCCAGCATTTT. It is translated as CASGQFNQPQHF. The full variable domain, with the rest looked up from reference TRBV11-2 and TRBJ1-5, is EAGVAQSPRYKIIEKRQSVAFWCNPISGHATLYWYQQILGQGPKLLIQFQNNGVVDDSQLPKDRFSAERLKGVDSTLKIQPAKLEDSAVYLCASGQFNQPQHFGDGTRLSIL.

The chain carries TRBV27 and TRBJ1-5; D is perhaps TRBD1 (6 bases). The CDR3 spans 15 residues. V was clipped by 6 bases and J by 1 base, with 13 bases between them. Germline CDR1 and CDR2: MNHEY and SMNVEV (reference sequence). The CDR3 loop is CASRGGTLSNQPQHF. CDR3 nucleotide sequence: TGTGCCAGCAGGGGGGGCACTTTAAGCAATCAGCCCCAGCATTTT.

This clone occurred a few times. The V and J genes are TRBV30 and TRBJ1-5; D is ambiguous. Germline lookup yields CDR1 GTSNPN and CDR2 SVGIG (reference sequence). V was pared by 5 bases and J by 0 bases, with 8 bases between. The CDR3 totals 13 residues. DNA of the CDR3: TGTGCCTGGGGGATCGATAGCAATCAGCCCCAGCATTTT. Protein sequence: CAWGIDSNQPQHF.

Here the CDR3 DNA reads TGTGCCAGCAGCTCGATCGGAGAGACCCAGTACTTC. Its protein is CASSSIGETQYF. The gene calls are TRBV5-6 and TRBJ2-5; unclear D gene. The CDR3 extends over 12 amino acids. With 3 bases removed from V and 4 bases from J, the gap between germline ends came to 7 bases. Germline V gives CDR1 SGHDT, CDR2 YYEEEE.

J is TRBJ1-1 and V is TRBV4-3; the D gene is possibly TRBD1 (5 bases). V gave up 0 bases and J gave up 5 bases, with 13 bases separating them. CDR3 length: 15 amino acids. Per the germline V gene, CDR1 is LGHNA and CDR2 is YSLEER. Written as DNA, the CDR3 is TGCGCCAGCAGCCAAGACTCGGGGCCGGTTACTGAAGCTTTCTTT. Encoded protein: CASSQDSGPVTEAFF.

This chain joins TRBV7-8 and TRBJ2-7; 10 bases line up with TRBD1. This CDR3 region has 18 residues. Germline assignment: CDR1 SGHVS and CDR2 FQNEAQ. With 5 bases clipped from V and 2 bases from J, the junction kept 15 bases outside the gene matches. The CDR3 loop is CASSLRLVGTGVTYEQYF. CDR3 sequence (DNA): TGTGCCAGCAGCCTACGCTTGGTAGGGACAGGGGTGACCTACGAGCAGTACTTC.

The chain employs TRBV7-2 and TRBJ2-1, with D possibly TRBD1 on 6 matching bases. Per the germline V gene, CDR1 is SGHTA and CDR2 is FQGNSA. V shed 1 base and J shed 12 bases, with 19 bases lying between them. The CDR3 is 15 amino acids. The CDR3 protein is CASSLGGRRRGMQFF. The CDR3, as DNA: TGTGCCAGCAGCTTAGGAGGTAGGAGAAGGGGGATGCAGTTCTTC.

This clone was counted a single time. The V and J genes are TRBV28 and TRBJ1-6; weak D call: TRBD1 (6 bases). The germline V gene has CDR1 MDHEN and CDR2 SYDVKM. This CDR3 has 13 residues. V lost 5 bases and J 9 bases, leaving 11 bases between the germline ends. CDR3 in DNA: TGTGCCAGCAGTCTCCCAGGGGCTTCACCCCTCCACTTT. Translating it yields CASSLPGASPLHF. Together with reference TRBV28 and TRBJ1-6, the CDR3 gives the full variable domain: DVKVTQSSRYLVKRTGEKVFLECVQDMDHENMFWYRQDPGLGLRLIYFSYDVKMKEKGDIPEGYSVSREKKERFSLILESASTNQTSMYLCASSLPGASPLHFGNGTRLTVT.

The V and J genes are TRBV7-8 and TRBJ2-2; D perhaps matches TRBD1 (5 bases). The germline V gene has CDR1 SGHVS and CDR2 FQNEAQ. The V end lost 1 base, the J end lost 3 bases, and 6 bases lay between the germline ends. CDR3 size: 14 residues. The CDR3: CASSLGQHTGELFF. In DNA form, the CDR3 reads TGTGCCAGCAGCTTAGGACAGCACACCGGGGAGCTGTTTTTT.

This chain joins TRBV11-2 and TRBJ2-3; 7 bases match TRBD1. Per germline, CDR1 SGHAT and CDR2 FQNNGV. The CDR3 extends over 15 amino acids. V shed 5 bases, J shed 2 bases, and the junction held 7 bases outside the gene matches. This CDR3 is CASSPGTAYTDTQYF. CDR3 sequence (DNA): TGTGCCAGCAGCCCTGGGACAGCATACACAGATACGCAGTATTTT.

The V call is TRBV4-2, the J call TRBJ1-4; the D is unclear. The ends were cut back, 1 base at V and 6 bases at J, with 12 bases in the middle. The CDR3 is made up of 15 amino acids. The V gene's germline CDR1 is LGHNA and CDR2 YNFKEQ. Here the CDR3 DNA reads TGTGCCAGCAGCCAAGGTCCAGCCGGCCATGAAAAACTGTTTTTT. This encodes CASSQGPAGHEKLFF.

This chain connects TRBV28 to TRBJ2-7; TRBD2 matches at 9 bases. V lost 7 bases and J lost 4; bases outside the gene matches: 17. The CDR3 runs to 17 residues. Germline CDR1 MDHEN, CDR2 SYDVKM. The CDR3 loop reads CASTKRLAGLANYEQYF. CDR3 bases: TGTGCCAGCACCAAGAGGCTAGCGGGGTTGGCGAATTACGAGCAGTACTTC. Together with reference TRBV28 and TRBJ2-7, the CDR3 gives the full variable domain: DVKVTQSSRYLVKRTGEKVFLECVQDMDHENMFWYRQDPGLGLRLIYFSYDVKMKEKGDIPEGYSVSREKKERFSLILESASTNQTSMYLCASTKRLAGLANYEQYFGPGTRLTVT.

V usage is TRBV5-4 and J usage is TRBJ2-2; D unresolved. The CDR3 has 13 amino acids. CDR1 and CDR2 (germline): SGHNT, YYREEE (reference sequence). Trimming took 4 bases from V and 7 from J, leaving 11 bases between them. The CDR3 DNA is TGTGCCAGCAGCGCGGACCACCTCGGGGAGCTGTTTTTT. Translating it yields CASSADHLGELFF.

The CDR3 is CASSTDRDEQYF. Here the CDR3 DNA reads TGTGCCAGCAGCACGGACAGGGACGAGCAGTACTTC. The chain is built from TRBV7-9 and TRBJ2-7; TRBD1 aligns across 8 bases. In germline, CDR1 is SEHNR, CDR2 FQNEAQ (reference sequence). The CDR3 loop spans 12 amino acids. V lost 5 bases and J lost 5; bases outside the gene matches: 2.

The V call is TRBV4-3, the J call TRBJ2-3; 8 positions match TRBD1. V trimming: 0 bases; J trimming: 6 bases; junction bases outside the gene matches: 5. The CDR3 extends over 15 amino acids. Per germline, CDR1 LGHNA and CDR2 YSLEER. The CDR3 DNA sequence: TGCGCCAGCAGCCAAGAAGGGACAGGAGGGGATACGCAGTATTTT. Its protein product is CASSQEGTGGDTQYF.

The chain couples TRBV4-3 to TRBJ2-2; TRBD2 matches 9 bases. The germline CDR1 and CDR2 sequences are LGHNA and YSLEER. This CDR3 is 16 amino acids long. V lost 0 bases and J lost 3; bases outside the gene matches: 2. The CDR3 reads CASSQDGLAHTGELFF. CDR3 sequence (DNA): TGCGCCAGCAGCCAAGATGGACTAGCGCACACCGGGGAGCTGTTTTTT.

This chain links TRBV11-2 with TRBJ2-7, with TRBD1 matching 7 bases. The J segment lost 1 base and the V segment lost 5 bases, leaving 14 bases of the junction unmatched. Germline assignment: CDR1 SGHAT and CDR2 FQNNGV. The CDR3 totals 17 residues. The CDR3 sequence: CASSGGLGQVISYEQYF. The CDR3 DNA reads TGTGCCAGCAGCGGAGGACTTGGACAGGTCATATCCTACGAGCAGTACTTC.

The chain uses TRBV7-6 and TRBJ1-5; D unresolved. The V and J ends lost 5 bases and 4 bases respectively, with 15 bases between them. The V gene's germline CDR1 is SGHVS and CDR2 FNYEAQ. This CDR3 is built from 15 residues. The CDR3 reads CASSNLDGLNQPQHF. The CDR3 nucleotides read TGTGCCAGCAGCAATTTGGACGGACTAAATCAGCCCCAGCATTTT.

This clone has just one count. V is TRBV6-1 and J is TRBJ1-3; D is undetermined. The V end lost 5 bases, the J end lost 0 bases, and 8 bases lay between the germline ends. Germline CDR1 is MNHNS and CDR2 is SASEGT. The CDR3 consists of 14 residues. CDR3 protein: CASSHGVSGNTIYF. Written as DNA, the CDR3 is TGTGCCAGCAGTCACGGCGTCTCTGGAAACACCATATATTTT.

V gene TRBV6-5 combines with J gene TRBJ1-2; 7 positions agree with TRBD1. J was trimmed by 3 bases and V by 6 bases; bases with no gene match: 4. This CDR3 contains 13 residues. CDR1 MNHEY and CDR2 SVGAGI come from the germline V gene. CDR3 DNA: TGTGCCAGCAGGGACAGGAACTACTATGGCTACACCTTC. Protein sequence: CASRDRNYYGYTF.

This sequence joins TRBV5-1 and TRBJ2-7; 8 positions agree with TRBD1. Unmatched junction bases numbered 6, after V lost 1 base and J lost 0 bases. Germline V gene data show CDR1 as SGHRS and CDR2 as YFSETQ. There are 16 residues in the CDR3. The DNA of the CDR3 is TGCGCCAGCAGCTTGCTCCCAGGGGGCTACTCCTACGAGCAGTACTTC. Translated: CASSLLPGGYSYEQYF.